This TCR beta chain emerged from a study of T cell repertoires in cytomegalovirus infection. Whole-study context: Public TCR beta signatures provided an indication of both CMV infection and a matching HLA type. Points from the study as a whole: HLA-C-restricted CMV clonotypes gave the most frequent clonotype in two of eight donors.

This clonotype showed up just a few times. The antigen remains unidentified. The CDR3 consists of 15 residues. Germline V CDR1 and CDR2: SNHLY, FYNNEI. Trimming removed 7 bases from V and 5 bases from J, with 17 bases in between. TCRdb redid the calling of the reads with MiXCR, one entry per CDR3 protein. The table lists roughly 920,000 distinct CDR3 sequences, 30% to 40% of them singletons, with over 10% in the top ten. The chain couples TRBV2 to TRBJ1-4, with TRBD1 as a possible D gene (6 bases). This receptor was identified in a human donor in good health (CMV status not recorded). Some clones in this sample may be carry-over from other donors' samples. Sequenced material: cultured CD8+ T cells from PBMCs, taken from culture after CMV antigen stimulation. The CDR3 DNA reads as TGTGCCAGCACTAATTTGGACAGCGAAAATGAAAAACTGTTTTTT. Its protein is CASTNLDSENEKLFF.